This T cell receptor (beta chain) was sequenced in a study of T cell changes during pregnancy in multiple sclerosis. The CDR3 consists of 14 residues. CDR1 and CDR2 (germline): MNHNS, SASEGT. J gave up 0 bases and V 4 bases, and 3 bases lay outside the gene matches. Some clones are missing from TCRdb's copy, which holds only in-frame ones; the method was immunoSEQ multiplex PCR. Of over 35,000 clones listed, 91% are singletons. The chain uses TRBV6-1 and TRBJ2-7; TRBD1 matches at 7 bases. The receptor's source is a female donor in good health, enrolled as a control in a pregnancy study. The material was CD4+ T cells from peripheral blood mononuclear cells, obtained in the second trimester of pregnancy. The CDR3 sequence: CASSVRGNSYEQYF. The DNA of the CDR3 is TGTGCCAGCAGTGTCAGGGGGAACTCCTACGAGCAGTACTTC.